This TCR beta chain was sequenced for a study of blood T cell repertoires in COVID-19. For the study at large: COVID-19 samples from acute and convalescent phases originated in the United States, Italy and Spain. PBMCs, B-cell-depleted T cells, or T cells provided the cDNA or gDNA that made up the material.

J was trimmed by 2 bases and V by 3 bases; bases with no gene match: 10. CDR3 length equals 18 residues. The V gene's germline CDR1 is LNHDA and CDR2 SQIVND (reference sequence). Per the study methods: Estimated nucleated cell counts came from reference gene primer amplification. Sequencing used immunoSEQ multiplex PCR; TCRdb keeps in-frame clones, though not all of them. The V and J calls and clone size were taken over from that table, and D and trimming were inferred from the DNA. The sample includes some 250,000 clones, around 81% of them seen just once. The TCR originated in a man in his fifties with active or convalescent COVID-19. The chain recombines TRBV19 with TRBJ2-3, with TRBD2 identical over 11 bases. Source material: peripheral blood. This CDR3 is CASSIGPPTSGVTDTQYF. CDR3 sequence (DNA): TGTGCCAGTAGTATTGGCCCACCGACTAGCGGGGTCACAGATACGCAGTATTTT.